The 28 T cell receptor beta chains in this list originate from one sample, sequenced in a study of shared clonotypes between healthy human individuals. Produced via immunoSEQ multiplex PCR; TCRdb's table is partial and in-frame only. The sample lists some 300,000 clones, around 70% occurring once. The specimen sequenced was memory CD4+ T cells sorted from blood. The subset here: CD45RA-negative fraction. Receptor source: a man aged 30-40 years in good health.

This rearrangement joins TRBV5-4 to TRBJ2-3; the match to TRBD2 covers 11 bases. The J segment lost 2 bases and the V segment lost 0 bases, leaving 8 bases of the junction unmatched. The CDR3 contains 18 residues. The germline gives CDR1 SGHNT, CDR2 YYREEE (reference sequence). The CDR3 DNA reads TGTGCCAGCAGCTTGGGCCCGGGACTAGCGGACCCCACAGATACGCAGTATTTT. Amino acids: CASSLGPGLADPTDTQYF.

The rearrangement uses TRBV18 and TRBJ2-1; 10 bases are shared with TRBD2. Germline trimming cut 3 bases from V and 8 bases from J; bases unmatched to any gene: 10. This CDR3 is 16 amino acids long. Per the germline V gene, CDR1 is KGHSH and CDR2 is LQKENI. CDR3 sequence: CASSPRTSGDRYEQFF. CDR3 coding DNA: TGTGCCAGCTCACCTAGAACTAGCGGGGATCGGTATGAGCAGTTCTTC.

The chain couples TRBV5-1 to TRBJ2-1, with 9 bases aligning to TRBD2. The V segment lost 0 bases and the J segment 7 bases; nucleotides outside the gene matches: 8. The germline gives CDR1 SGHRS, CDR2 YFSETQ. This CDR3 spans 16 amino acids. CDR3 residues: CASSLDALLAGNEQFF. The CDR3 DNA reads TGCGCCAGCAGCTTGGACGCTCTGCTAGCGGGAAATGAGCAGTTCTTC.

This clone was detected ten times or more. The chain uses TRBV29-1 and TRBJ2-7; TRBD1 matches 7 bases. The germline V gene encodes CDR1 SQVTM and CDR2 ANQGSEA. The CDR3 consists of 14 residues. The trim removed 7 bases at V and 4 bases at J, leaving 13 bases unmatched. The CDR3 sequence: CSAGLQGKVYEQYF. In DNA form, the CDR3 reads TGCAGCGCCGGTTTACAGGGGAAGGTTTACGAGCAGTACTTC.

CDR3 bases: TGTGCCAGCAGCCCGAGAGGGGCGGTAGGGCAGCTCTACGAGCAGTACTTC. Translated: CASSPRGAVGQLYEQYF. The rearrangement joins TRBV7-8 to TRBJ2-7; D is possibly TRBD1 or TRBD2 (5 bases each). V was shortened by 5 bases and J by 3 bases, with 23 bases between the two germline ends. CDR3 length equals 17 residues. CDR1 and CDR2 from the germline V gene are SGHVS and FQNEAQ.

This clone was detected a few times. This sequence joins TRBV6-5 and TRBJ2-7; 14 bases line up with TRBD2. The CDR3 spans 15 residues. Germline V gene data show CDR1 as MNHEY and CDR2 as SVGAGI. V shed 6 bases and J 3 bases; nucleotides not matched to a gene: 4. For the CDR3, the DNA is TGTGCCAGCAGAAGGGGACTAGCGGGAGACTACGAGCAGTACTTC. This codes for CASRRGLAGDYEQYF.

This clone was found once. V and J are TRBV5-1 and TRBJ2-1; 14 nucleotides line up with TRBD2. Germline CDR1 reads SGHRS; CDR2 reads YFSETQ. The CDR3 has 19 residues. J lost 8 bases, V lost 0 bases, and 13 bases had no gene match. Here the CDR3 DNA reads TGCGCCAGCAGCTTGGATACCCAGTTGGGACTAGCGGGAGCCTATGAGCAGTTCTTC. Translation gives CASSLDTQLGLAGAYEQFF.

There are a few counts of this clone. The chain carries TRBV10-1 and TRBJ2-1, with 8 bases lining up with TRBD2. The trim removed 3 bases at V and 1 base at J, leaving 8 bases unmatched. The germline V gene has CDR1 WNHNN and CDR2 SYGVQD (reference sequence). This CDR3 has 17 amino acids. The CDR3 here is CASSDLAAGGSYNEQFF. CDR3 sequence (DNA): TGCGCCAGCAGTGACCTAGCGGCGGGAGGATCCTACAATGAGCAGTTCTTC.

The CDR3 reads CASSLRPDREQYF. The CDR3 DNA sequence: TGTGCCAGCAGCTTAAGACCCGACAGGGAGCAGTACTTC. The chain recombines TRBV7-1 with TRBJ2-7, with a possible D match to TRBD1 (6 bases). TRBV7-1 is an open reading frame, and its role is uncertain. This CDR3 has 13 amino acids. V was pared by 4 bases and J by 7 bases, with 14 bases between.

This chain joins TRBV6-6 and TRBJ2-7, with TRBD1 identical over 7 bases. The CDR3 consists of 15 residues. V was clipped by 6 bases and J by 2 bases; unmatched bases: 10. CDR1 and CDR2 from the germline V gene are MNHNY and SVGAGI (reference sequence). Here the CDR3 reads CASSYGTAKPYEQYF. The CDR3 DNA reads as TGTGCCAGCAGCTACGGGACAGCCAAACCCTACGAGCAGTACTTC.

This chain connects TRBV14 to TRBJ2-5; D possibly corresponds to TRBD2 (5 bases). This CDR3 is built from 16 residues. Trimming removed 4 bases from V and 5 bases from J, with 20 bases in between. Germline V gives CDR1 SGHDN, CDR2 FVKESK. The CDR3 DNA reads as TGTGCCAGCAGCCCCGGTGGGGTGAGGGATTGGGAGACCCAGTACTTC. This codes for CASSPGGVRDWETQYF. Based on the CDR3 plus reference TRBV14 and TRBJ2-5, the full variable domain is EAGVTQFPSHSVIEKGQTVTLRCDPISGHDNLYWYRRVMGKEIKFLLHFVKESKQDESGMPNNRFLAERTGGTYSTLKVQPAELEDSGVYFCASSPGGVRDWETQYFGPGTRLLVL.

Notes on this clone: This sample includes further DNA sequences coding for the same CDR3. The gene calls are TRBV27 and TRBJ2-5, with unresolved D. V lost 5 bases and J 5 bases, leaving 18 bases between the germline ends. The CDR3 spans 15 residues. Germline CDR1 and CDR2: MNHEY and SMNVEV (reference sequence). In DNA form, the CDR3 reads TGTGCCAGCAGTACTATAAGTTCGTCGTTGGAGACCCAGTACTTC. This codes for CASSTISSSLETQYF.

This chain links TRBV6-1 with TRBJ1-5; D gene ambiguous. CDR3 size: 14 residues. Trimming shortened V by 5 bases and J by 3 bases, and 11 bases separated the two germline ends. Germline-derived CDR1 and CDR2 are MNHNS and SASEGT. CDR3 coding DNA: TGTGCCAGCAGTCTCGGGCAGTACAATCAGCCCCAGCATTTT. It translates to CASSLGQYNQPQHF.

The chain combines TRBV28 with TRBJ2-7; the D is unclear. Germline V gene lookup returns CDR1 MDHEN and CDR2 SYDVKM. This CDR3 is 11 amino acids long. Deletions cut 6 bases from V and 7 bases from J, with 10 bases between. This CDR3 reads CASSSQWEQYF. The CDR3 DNA reads TGTGCCAGCAGCAGTCAGTGGGAGCAGTACTTC.

This clone was found many times. The genes are TRBV15 and TRBJ2-3, with 8 bases aligning to TRBD2. V lost 0 bases to trimming and J lost 6 bases; unmatched junction nucleotides: 11. CDR1 and CDR2 (germline): LNHNV, YYDKDF (reference sequence). The CDR3 is 17 amino acids. CDR3 region: CATSRDPGGSRSDTQYF. The CDR3 DNA reads as TGTGCCACCAGCAGAGACCCGGGAGGGAGTAGGTCCGATACGCAGTATTTT.

The rearrangement joins TRBV9 to TRBJ2-5, with D hard to call. Germline V gene data show CDR1 as SGDLS and CDR2 as YYNGEE. Between the trimmed V and J ends, which lost 0 bases and 1 base, there was a span of 4 bases. The CDR3 runs 13 residues. The CDR3 DNA is TGTGCCAGCAGCGTAGGCACCCAAGAGACCCAGTACTTC. Protein product: CASSVGTQETQYF.

The V gene is TRBV5-1, the J gene TRBJ2-7; D might be TRBD1 (5 bases). Between the trimmed V and J ends, which lost 0 bases and 0 bases, there was a span of 13 bases. Germline V CDR1 and CDR2: SGHRS, YFSETQ. The CDR3 covers 16 residues. CDR3 in amino acids: CASSLGSGFSSYEQYF. CDR3 nucleotide sequence: TGCGCCAGCAGCTTGGGATCAGGGTTCAGCTCCTACGAGCAGTACTTC.

Comments on this clone: This is likely an artifact of a read error, given a far larger clone one base away. Other DNA sequences within the sample encode an identical CDR3. V gene TRBV14 combines with J gene TRBJ2-1; 8 positions agree with TRBD2. The CDR3 covers 19 residues. Germline V gene data show CDR1 as SGHDN and CDR2 as FVKESK. CDR3 DNA sequence: TGCGCCAGCAGCCAGGGAGGGGTGCGCGGGAGGAGCTCCTACAATGAGCAGTTCTTC. It codes for CASSQGGVRGRSSYNEQFF. The full variable domain, its missing parts supplied by reference TRBV14 and TRBJ2-1, is EAGVTQFPSHSVIEKGQTVTLRCDPISGHDNLYWYRRVMGKEIKFLLHFVKESKQDESGMPNNRFLAERTGGTYSTLKVQPAELEDSGVYFCASSQGGVRGRSSYNEQFFGPGTRLTVL.

This clone was seen only once. V gene TRBV9 combines with J gene TRBJ2-1; tentative D call: TRBD2 (7 bases). CDR1 and CDR2 (germline): SGDLS, YYNGEE. Trimming cost V 0 bases and J 0 bases, with 19 bases left between them. The CDR3 spans 19 residues. The CDR3 loop is CASSVEAGYEGGSYNEQFF. CDR3 bases: TGTGCCAGCAGCGTAGAAGCGGGATACGAGGGGGGCTCCTACAATGAGCAGTTCTTC.

V is TRBV5-4 and J is TRBJ2-2, with D possibly called TRBD1 or TRBD2 (5 bases each). The length of the CDR3 is 17 residues. The V end lost 6 bases, the J end lost 0 bases, and 18 bases lay between the germline ends. The germline gives CDR1 SGHNT, CDR2 YYREEE (reference sequence). This CDR3 is CASIPRGGTTNTGELFF. The CDR3 region has the DNA TGTGCCAGCATCCCCCGGGGCGGCACAACGAACACCGGGGAGCTGTTTTTT.

The chain uses TRBV6-6 and TRBJ1-5; 7 bases agree with TRBD1. CDR1 and CDR2 from the germline V gene are MNHNY and SVGAGI (reference sequence). The ends lost 6 bases at V and 4 bases at J; junction bases unmatched: 6. CDR3 length: 14 amino acids. CDR3 region: CASSWDSFNQPQHF. CDR3 bases: TGTGCCAGCAGCTGGGACAGCTTTAATCAGCCCCAGCATTTT.

The chain couples TRBV19 to TRBJ1-2, with TRBD1 identical over 7 bases. In germline, CDR1 is LNHDA, CDR2 SQIVND (reference sequence). J lost 7 bases, V lost 4 bases, and 12 bases had no gene match. The CDR3 runs to 15 residues. The CDR3 DNA reads TGTGCCAGTAGTACCGACCGGACAGGCGTGGGTGGCTACACCTTC. Translating gives CASSTDRTGVGGYTF. Combining the CDR3 with reference TRBV19 and TRBJ1-2 gives the whole variable domain DGGITQSPKYLFRKEGQNVTLSCEQNLNHDAMYWYRQDPGQGLRLIYYSQIVNDFQKGDIAEGYSVSREKKESFPLTVTSAQKNPTAFYLCASSTDRTGVGGYTFGSGTRLTVV.

As to this clone: Other nucleotide sequences in the sample specify the same CDR3. V usage is TRBV7-8 and J usage is TRBJ2-7; maybe TRBD1 (6 bases). The CDR3 is 15 amino acids. The V end lost 2 bases, the J end lost 0 bases, and 11 bases lay between the germline ends. Germline assignment: CDR1 SGHVS and CDR2 FQNEAQ. The CDR3 reads CASSLPGQSSYEQYF. The CDR3 bases are TGTGCCAGCAGCTTACCTGGACAGTCCTCCTACGAGCAGTACTTC. Full variable domain (missing parts from reference TRBV7-8 and TRBJ2-7): GAGVSQSPRYKVAKRGQDVALRCDPISGHVSLFWYQQALGQGPEFLTYFQNEAQLDKSGLPSDRFFAERPEGSVSTLKIQRTQQEDSAVYLCASSLPGQSSYEQYFGPGTRLTVT.

The chain is built from TRBV5-1 and TRBJ2-1; 9 positions match TRBD1. V shed 5 bases, J shed 4 bases, and the junction held 10 bases outside the gene matches. Looked up from germline, CDR1 is SGHRS and CDR2 is YFSETQ. The CDR3 is 16 residues long. This CDR3 reads CASSSGTGLFYNEQFF. The CDR3 DNA sequence: TGCGCCAGCAGTTCCGGGACAGGGTTGTTTTACAATGAGCAGTTCTTC.

The chain carries TRBV5-1 and TRBJ2-1; 9 bases match TRBD2. Germline V gives CDR1 SGHRS, CDR2 YFSETQ. J gave up 1 base and V 4 bases, and 6 bases lay outside the gene matches. The CDR3 consists of 16 residues. The CDR3 nucleotides are TGCGCCAGCAGCCTAATAGCGGGAGTATCCTACAATGAGCAGTTCTTC. Protein: CASSLIAGVSYNEQFF.

This clone was seen more than once but under ten times. V is TRBV28 and J is TRBJ1-4; D is ambiguous. The CDR3 covers 16 residues. Germline V lookup: CDR1 MDHEN, CDR2 SYDVKM. Between the trimmed V and J ends, which lost 5 bases and 0 bases, there was a span of 13 bases. CDR3 loop: CASSPLWGSTNEKLFF. In nucleotides, the CDR3 is TGTGCCAGCAGTCCCCTTTGGGGATCAACTAATGAAAAACTGTTTTTT.

This clone showed up just a few times. The chain employs TRBV28 and TRBJ2-5; 9 positions match TRBD2. Trimming cost V 4 bases and J 4 bases; bases outside gene matches: 16. Germline values: CDR1 MDHEN, CDR2 SYDVKM. This CDR3 is 18 amino acids long. CDR3 bases: TGTGCCAGCAGTTCTATACCAGTTAGCGGGAGTAGGGGAGAGACCCAGTACTTC. This gives the protein CASSSIPVSGSRGETQYF.

This clone was recorded a few times. The CDR3 here is CASSESQGRHYGYTF. The CDR3 nucleotides read TGCGCCAGCAGTGAGTCACAGGGCAGACACTATGGCTACACCTTC. The J gene is TRBJ1-2, the V gene TRBV10-2; TRBD1 might be the D (6 bases). Trimming left V 0 bases short and J 3 bases short, with 11 bases between. The germline gives CDR1 WSHSY, CDR2 SAAADI. There are 15 residues in the CDR3.